Below are 3 T cell receptor beta chains sequenced from a single sample in a study of shared clonotypes between healthy human individuals. Generated by immunoSEQ multiplex PCR, the TCRdb table keeps only in-frame clones and is missing some. This sample has some 2,500,000 clones; around 93% occur once, and the top ten carry about 0.36%. The sample consisted of naive CD4+ T cells from PBMCs. The subset is: CD45RA+ positively selected. These receptors all stem from a man aged 18 to 29 in good health. Some clones in this sample may be carry-over from other donors' samples.

V is TRBV21-1 and J is TRBJ1-5; TRBD1, the D gene given by the table, was not confirmed from the DNA. TRBV21-1 represents a pseudogene. This CDR3 is 16 amino acids long. CDR3 nucleotides: TGTGCCAGCAGCAAAGTTCAGGGGACAGATAATCAGCCCCAGCATTTT. Protein product: CASSKVQGTDNQPQHF.

This chain uses TRBV9 with TRBJ2-1; a weak D match, TRBD2 (7 bases). V lost 0 bases, J lost 15 bases, and 19 bases lay in between. The CDR3 extends over 14 amino acids. Germline CDR1 SGDLS, CDR2 YYNGEE. In DNA form, the CDR3 reads TGTGCCAGCAGCGTAGCGGGGGGCGGAGGCGCTCCGTTCTTC. Translation: CASSVAGGGGAPFF.

The V and J genes are TRBV6-6 and TRBJ2-6; D perhaps matches TRBD1 (5 bases). Germline CDR1 and CDR2: MNHNY and SVGAGI (reference sequence). The CDR3 contains 15 residues. Trimming took off 6 bases at V and 2 bases at J, with 11 bases between the two ends. CDR3 residues: CASSLQVAGANVLTF. CDR3 DNA: TGTGCCAGCAGCCTACAGGTAGCTGGGGCCAACGTCCTGACTTTC.